This TCR beta chain was recovered during a study of blood T cell repertoires in COVID-19. Authors' data handling: Estimation of nucleated cell counts relied on the amplification of reference gene primers. Here immunoSEQ multiplex PCR was the method, and the copy in TCRdb shows in-frame clones only, minus some. That table supplies the V and J calls and clone size; D and trimming were determined from the DNA. Of approximately 130,000 clones in the sample, approximately 90% are singletons; the top ten hold 1.5% to 1.7%. Germline lookup yields CDR1 SGHDT and CDR2 YYEEEE. This CDR3 is 16 amino acids long. The V and J ends lost 4 bases and 10 bases, in that order; junction bases with no gene match: 11.

What was sequenced was peripheral blood. The genes are TRBV5-6 and TRBJ2-2; 12 bases are shared with TRBD2. The TCR originated in a human donor in a cohort sampled during active COVID-19. CDR3 amino acids: CASSMTSGRGGVELFF. CDR3 DNA: TGTGCCAGCAGCATGACTAGCGGGAGAGGGGGTGTGGAGCTGTTTTTT.